The T cell receptor (beta chain) under discussion was sequenced for a study of blood T cell repertoires in COVID-19 (dated by TCRdb to 2020 to 2021). In terms of the full investigation: Samples from collaborators originated in the United States, Italy and Spain and spanned both the acute and convalescent phases of COVID-19. Samples were obtained from the ongoing ImmuneRACE study (first 160 participants) and from roughly 1,300 subjects provided by 6 global collaborators. The prospective study material was composed of cDNA or gDNA derived from T cells, B-cell-depleted T cells, or PBMCs. Sample metadata almost always included a de-identified subject ID, COVID-19 status, age in years and sex. Where available, HLA class I and class II types were taken from metadata supplied by the sample provider and were not determined by assay-based typing. The repertoires were released in a freely available public database meant as a resource for research on the immune response to SARS-CoV-2. Subjects who had been exposed to COVID-19, were actively infected with it, or had recovered from it provided the deeply sampled blood TCRbeta repertoires that made up the dataset. Overall study outcomes, separate from this receptor: The amount of clinical and demographic metadata varied by source and participant and was provided uncurated.

TCRbeta CDR3 regions were amplified from genomic DNA using the immunoSEQ Assay, a bias-controlled multiplex PCR. In the authors' own workflow: The number of nucleated cells in each sample was estimated from the amplification of reference gene primers within the assay. To quantify the absolute abundance of each unique TCRbeta CDR3 rearrangement, sequence reads were collapsed and filtered. Productive Simpson clonality was computed per sample as the square root of Simpson's diversity index over productive rearrangements. Drawn from immuneACCESS, this table holds only the in-frame rearrangements with V and J called that TCRdb kept. Clones are partly lost; checked studies trace under half to an unresolved V gene and leave the rest unexplained. That table furnishes V, J and clone size, whereas the DNA furnished D and trimming. Counted in this sample were about 240,000 clones; about 86% of them appeared once. The top ten hold about 9.4% of the sample.

At one collaborating source in Seattle, patients were enrolled during active infection and were followed longitudinally through the course of disease. Each collaborating institution followed its own protocols to collect whole blood in K2EDTA tubes. Collaborator samples were shipped for TCRbeta analysis as frozen whole blood, isolated PBMCs, or DNA extracted from either sample type. As encoded in the germline V gene, CDR1 is SGHRS while CDR2 is YFSETQ. The CDR3 goes from the cysteine to the phenylalanine over 11 residues. Only the CDR3 DNA is retained, 33 bases long and in frame from the first base. Cut back by 6 bases and 8 bases, the V and J ends lie 9 bases apart. This clone was seen once. Its recognized antigen is unknown. No quality values exist for individual bases; no much larger clone is one base distant.

This sequence was found in a woman aged 45-65 years with COVID-19, enrolled during active disease. The sample comprised peripheral blood. The chain joins TRBV5-1 to TRBJ2-1; possibly the D gene is TRBD2, per 5 matching bases. CDR3 reads: CASTGGYEQFF. The DNA sequence follows: TGCGCCAGCACCGGCGGGTATGAGCAGTTCTTC. Reference TRBV5-1 and TRBJ2-1 proteins supply the regions before and after the CDR3; the full variable domain is: KAGVTQTPRYLIKTRGQQVTLSCSPISGHRSVSWYQQTPGQGLQFLFEYFSETQRNKGNFPGRFSGRQFSNSRSEMNVSTLELGDSALYLCASTGGYEQFFGPGTRLTVL.